What follows are 17 T cell receptor beta chains derived from one specimen sequenced in a study of T cells in Graves' hyperthyroidism and ophthalmopathy. There were TCR beta CDR3 regions amplified from RNA transcripts. Researchers ran a first-round RT-PCR on the TCR CDR3 using the HTBI primer set. TCRdb redid the calling of the multiplex PCR reads with MiXCR, one entry per CDR3 protein. Here the sample spans some 740,000 distinct CDR3 sequences, 14% being singletons. Sequenced sample: blood. These receptors all stem from a woman under 30 with Graves' hyperthyroidism.

This clonotype was found many times. This chain joins TRBV3-1 and TRBJ2-5; the D is unclear. The V and J ends lost 4 bases and 0 bases respectively, with 9 bases between them. The CDR3 runs to 14 residues. Germline CDR1 reads LGHDT; CDR2 reads YNNKEL (reference sequence). The CDR3 reads CASSPRRYQETQYF. The CDR3 DNA is TGTGCCAGCAGCCCCCGGCGGTACCAAGAGACCCAGTACTTC.

As regards this clonotype: A read error may be the cause here, since a much bigger clone is one base away. V is TRBV30 and J is TRBJ2-7; D not certain. The CDR3 loop spans 12 amino acids. The germline V gene encodes CDR1 GTSNPN and CDR2 SVGIG (reference sequence). Deletions cut 1 base from V and 7 bases from J, with 11 bases between. The CDR3 here is CAWSGSAQEQYF. DNA of the CDR3: TGTGCCTGGAGTGGGAGCGCCCAGGAGCAGTACTTC. Based on the CDR3 plus reference TRBV30 and TRBJ2-7, the full variable domain is SQTIHQWPATLVQPVGSPLSLECTVEGTSNPNLYWYRQAAGRGLQLLFYSVGIGQISSEVPQNLSASRPQDRQFILSSKKLLLSDSGFYLCAWSGSAQEQYFGPGTRLTVT.

This clonotype was observed a handful of times. The chain recombines TRBV5-5 with TRBJ1-2; D unclear. CDR1 and CDR2 (germline): SGHKS, YYEKEE (reference sequence). This CDR3 has 13 amino acids. Trimming cost V 4 bases and J 4 bases, with 11 bases left between them. CDR3 coding DNA: TGTGCCAGCAGCGTCAGGATTTTCTATGGCTACACCTTC. Translated, it gives CASSVRIFYGYTF.

This rearrangement joins TRBV6-2 or TRBV6-3 to TRBJ2-5; D ambiguous. Trimming cost V 2 bases and J 0 bases, with 7 bases left between them. The germline V gene has CDR1 MNHEY and CDR2 SVGEGT. CDR3 length: 14 residues. The CDR3 loop reads CASSYVAYQETQYF. The CDR3 nucleotides are TGTGCCAGCAGTTACGTGGCGTACCAAGAGACCCAGTACTTC.

The chain combines TRBV12-3 or TRBV12-4 with TRBJ1-1, with 7 nucleotides matching TRBD1. The ends lost 3 bases at V and 6 bases at J; junction bases unmatched: 4. The CDR3 is 13 amino acids. CDR3 loop: CASSLFQGAEAFF. The CDR3 DNA reads as TGTGCCAGCAGTTTGTTCCAGGGGGCTGAAGCTTTCTTT.

The sample holds a few counts of this clonotype. V usage is TRBV6-2 or TRBV6-3 and J usage is TRBJ2-3, with a tentative D call TRBD1 (6 bases). V dropped 3 bases and J dropped 3 bases, with 13 bases sitting between them. Germline CDR1 MNHEY, CDR2 SVGEGT. The CDR3 consists of 15 residues. The CDR3 protein is CASSYIGQGTDTQYF. In DNA form, the CDR3 reads TGTGCCAGCAGTTATATAGGGCAGGGGACAGATACGCAGTATTTT.

Written as DNA, the CDR3 is TGTGCCAGCAGTCAAGCGGGAGGGATTACCGGGGAGCTGTTTTTT. It yields the protein CASSQAGGITGELFF. The chain couples TRBV7-9 to TRBJ2-2; TRBD2 matches 10 bases. CDR3 size: 15 residues. Germline values: CDR1 SEHNR, CDR2 FQNEAQ (reference sequence). The ends lost 6 bases at V and 5 bases at J; junction bases unmatched: 6.

This clonotype was observed at least ten times. The chain uses TRBV11-3 and TRBJ2-3; TRBD2 matches at 9 bases. Losses at the gene ends were 5 bases for V and 0 bases for J; bases not matched to a gene: 6. Per germline, CDR1 SGHNT and CDR2 YENEEA. The CDR3 totals 16 residues. DNA of the CDR3: TGTGCCAGCAGCGAACGGACTAGCGTTAGCACAGATACGCAGTATTTT. This codes for CASSERTSVSTDTQYF.

This clonotype was seen only a few times. V is TRBV4-1 and J is TRBJ1-5; tentatively, D is TRBD1 (5 bases). The germline gives CDR1 MGHRA, CDR2 YSYEKL. This CDR3 has 15 residues. The V and J ends lost 0 bases and 7 bases respectively, with 13 bases between them. CDR3 in DNA: TGCGCCAGCAGCCAAGAGGGGGGAGGGAGGCAGCCCCAGCATTTT. It translates to CASSQEGGGRQPQHF.

This clonotype was recorded many times. V and J are TRBV7-9 and TRBJ2-1; 7 bases agree with TRBD1. With 4 bases clipped from V and 3 bases from J, the junction kept 9 bases outside the gene matches. CDR1 and CDR2 from the germline V gene are SEHNR and FQNEAQ (reference sequence). The CDR3 is made up of 16 amino acids. CDR3 sequence (DNA): TGTGCCAGCAGCTCTAGGACAGGTTCCCTCTACAATGAGCAGTTCTTC. Its translation is CASSSRTGSLYNEQFF.

This clonotype was counted only a few times. The V gene is TRBV3-1, the J gene TRBJ2-7; 7 bases line up with TRBD2. J gave up 4 bases and V 3 bases, and 6 bases lay outside the gene matches. CDR1 is LGHDT and CDR2 is YNNKEL in the germline V gene (reference sequence). The CDR3 loop spans 14 amino acids. The chain's CDR3 is CASSQAASGYEQYF. The CDR3 DNA is TGTGCCAGCAGCCAGGCGGCTAGCGGTTACGAGCAGTACTTC.

This clonotype was found a few times. This may be a read error: a much more frequent sequence differs by one nucleotide. The gene calls are TRBV11-2 and TRBJ2-3; no clear D. This CDR3 comprises 15 residues. V lost 3 bases, J lost 6 bases, and 16 bases lay in between. Germline CDR1 SGHAT, CDR2 FQNNGV. The CDR3 DNA is TGTGCCAGCAGCTTCGCTCGTTGCAAGACTGATACGCAGTATTTT. This gives the protein CASSFARCKTDTQYF.

The chain has TRBV19 and TRBJ2-2; TRBD1 aligns across 9 bases. The germline V gene encodes CDR1 LNHDA and CDR2 SQIVND (reference sequence). Trimming cost V 7 bases and J 4 bases; bases outside gene matches: 10. The CDR3 extends over 16 amino acids. The CDR3 DNA reads as TGTGCCAGTATCCCATCCGACAGGGGGTTCACCGGGGAGCTGTTTTTT. Encoded protein: CASIPSDRGFTGELFF.

This clonotype was recorded at least ten times. The chain combines TRBV7-9 with TRBJ2-1; D is uncertain. The CDR3 spans 15 residues. From germline, CDR1 is SEHNR and CDR2 FQNEAQ (reference sequence). Trimming removed 2 bases from V and 5 bases from J, with 13 bases in between. This chain's CDR3 is CASSLRSSKDNEQFF. In nucleotides, the CDR3 is TGTGCCAGCAGCTTACGAAGCTCCAAGGACAATGAGCAGTTCTTC.

This clonotype was detected a few times. The chain employs TRBV20-1 and TRBJ2-7; 10 bases agree with TRBD2. Germline CDR1 DFQATT, CDR2 SNEGSKA (reference sequence). CDR3 length equals 15 residues. J was trimmed by 1 base and V by 6 bases; bases with no gene match: 9. The DNA of the CDR3 is TGCAGTGCGTATCCTCCTAGCGGGAGTTCCTACGAGCAGTACTTC. The encoded protein is CSAYPPSGSSYEQYF.

The chain links TRBV4-1 to TRBJ2-1; 10 positions agree with TRBD2. This CDR3 comprises 17 residues. Unmatched junction bases numbered 6, after V lost 4 bases and J lost 0 bases. Germline assignment: CDR1 MGHRA and CDR2 YSYEKL. CDR3: CASSRYPSGSSYNEQFF. CDR3 coding DNA: TGCGCCAGCAGCCGATATCCTAGCGGGAGCTCCTACAATGAGCAGTTCTTC.

This clonotype was detected many times. The chain couples TRBV28 to TRBJ2-7, with 9 positions matching TRBD1. Looked up from germline, CDR1 is MDHEN and CDR2 is SYDVKM. The CDR3 is 15 amino acids. V was clipped by 6 bases and J by 6 bases; unmatched bases: 12. As DNA, the CDR3 is TGTGCCAGCAGCCCGAACGGACAGGGGAGCTCCGAGCAGTACTTC. Translated, it gives CASSPNGQGSSEQYF.